These 24 T cell receptor beta chains were all obtained from the same sample, sequenced in a study of cytomegalovirus exposure and HLA in healthy donors. The study ran its PCR with 60 Vbeta and 13 Jbeta primers. The method was immunoSEQ multiplex PCR; TCRdb's version includes in-frame clones alone and lacks a portion of them. The sample has 150,000 to 200,000 clones, about 79% seen once. The specimen was PBMCs. These TCRs come from a woman between 50 and 59 years old in good health and CMV-seronegative.

The chain carries TRBV5-6 and TRBJ1-2, with 9 bases that match TRBD1. V trimming: 0 bases; J trimming: 4 bases; junction bases outside the gene matches: 10. The germline gives CDR1 SGHDT, CDR2 YYEEEE. The CDR3 is made up of 17 amino acids. The CDR3 is CASSLEPQGARGYGYTF. CDR3 in DNA: TGTGCCAGCAGCTTGGAGCCACAGGGGGCACGCGGCTATGGCTACACCTTC. The full variable domain, its missing parts supplied by reference TRBV5-6 and TRBJ1-2, is DAGVTQSPTHLIKTRGQQVTLRCSPKSGHDTVSWYQQALGQGPQFIFQYYEEEERQRGNFPDRFSGHQFPNYSSELNVNALLLGDSALYLCASSLEPQGARGYGYTFGSGTRLTVV.

V is TRBV15 and J is TRBJ2-1, with TRBD2 as a possible D gene (6 bases). Germline CDR1 is LNHNV and CDR2 is YYDKDF (reference sequence). Deletions cut 1 base from V and 0 bases from J, with 13 bases between. CDR3 size: 17 residues. CDR3 sequence reads: CATSRAGEVLSYNEQFF. DNA for the CDR3: TGTGCCACCAGCAGAGCTGGGGAGGTCCTCTCCTACAATGAGCAGTTCTTC.

This rearrangement joins TRBV7-2 to TRBJ2-1; D is possibly TRBD1 (6 bases). Trimming cost V 1 base and J 0 bases, with 19 bases left between them. The CDR3 has 19 amino acids. The germline V gene encodes CDR1 SGHTA and CDR2 FQGNSA. The CDR3 region is CASSLVRSGASSSYNEQFF. For the CDR3, the DNA is TGTGCCAGCAGCTTAGTTCGGTCAGGGGCTTCGAGCTCCTACAATGAGCAGTTCTTC.

The chain employs TRBV4-2 and TRBJ2-1; 11 nucleotides line up with TRBD2. With V trimmed by 1 base and J by 7 bases, 6 bases remained unmatched. The V gene's germline CDR1 is LGHNA and CDR2 YNFKEQ. CDR3 length: 16 amino acids. Written as DNA, the CDR3 is TGTGCCAGCAGCCAAGCCTTAGCGGGAGGGATGAATGAGCAGTTCTTC. Protein: CASSQALAGGMNEQFF.

V is TRBV6-5 and J is TRBJ2-3; perhaps TRBD2 as D (5 bases). CDR3 length: 15 amino acids. V lost 4 bases to trimming and J lost 0 bases, with 11 bases between them. CDR1 MNHEY and CDR2 SVGAGI come from the germline V gene. CDR3 sequence: CASSFGLTSTDTQYF. CDR3 coding DNA: TGTGCCAGCAGTTTCGGACTCACTAGCACAGATACGCAGTATTTT.

The chain links TRBV5-6 to TRBJ1-5; maybe TRBD1 (5 bases). The CDR3 is made up of 15 amino acids. CDR1 is SGHDT and CDR2 is YYEEEE in the germline V gene. V gave up 4 bases and J gave up 6 bases, with 17 bases separating them. CDR3 region: CASSPGLEPGQPQHF. The CDR3 DNA sequence: TGTGCCAGCAGCCCGGGACTGGAGCCTGGTCAGCCCCAGCATTTT.

This sequence joins TRBV5-1 and TRBJ2-3, with D perhaps TRBD1 (6 bases). From germline, CDR1 is SGHRS and CDR2 YFSETQ. With 6 bases removed from V and 6 bases from J, the gap between germline ends came to 20 bases. This CDR3 is built from 15 residues. CDR3 DNA: TGCGCCAGCAACTCCCGCCGTGGGGGCCGGGATACGCAGTATTTT. Residues: CASNSRRGGRDTQYF.

The chain is built from TRBV7-8 and TRBJ1-2, with D uncertain. The CDR3 runs to 13 residues. CDR1 SGHVS and CDR2 FQNEAQ come from the germline V gene. V gave up 0 bases and J gave up 3 bases, with 5 bases separating them. The CDR3 DNA is TGTGCCAGCAGCTTAGCGGAGGACTATGGCTACACCTTC. This encodes CASSLAEDYGYTF.

The J gene is TRBJ2-1, the V gene TRBV14; D is possibly TRBD1 (6 bases). The CDR3 sequence is 14 residues long. Trimming removed 4 bases from V and 10 bases from J, with 17 bases in between. The germline gives CDR1 SGHDN, CDR2 FVKESK. The CDR3 spells CASSPGHGEREQFF. In DNA form, the CDR3 reads TGTGCCAGCAGCCCGGGACACGGTGAGCGCGAGCAGTTCTTC.

This chain connects TRBV9 to TRBJ2-2; D possibly corresponds to TRBD1 (5 bases). The CDR3 is 15 residues long. The ends were cut back, 0 bases at V and 0 bases at J, with 6 bases in the middle. CDR1 and CDR2 (germline): SGDLS, YYNGEE. CDR3 sequence (DNA): TGTGCCAGCAGCGTAGACAGGACGAACACCGGGGAGCTGTTTTTT. This encodes CASSVDRTNTGELFF.

There are a few counts of this clone. This sequence joins TRBV9 and TRBJ2-2; a possible D gene is TRBD2 (5 bases). Germline lookup yields CDR1 SGDLS and CDR2 YYNGEE. This CDR3 has 15 amino acids. Trimming pared 5 bases from V and 7 bases from J, leaving 18 bases between. CDR3 sequence (DNA): TGTGCCAGCAGTGAGAGGGTGGGGTTGGACGGGGAGCTGTTTTTT. Amino acids: CASSERVGLDGELFF.

V is TRBV19 and J is TRBJ1-2, with 7 positions matching TRBD1. Germline values: CDR1 LNHDA, CDR2 SQIVND (reference sequence). This CDR3 region has 18 residues. J was trimmed by 0 bases and V by 3 bases; bases with no gene match: 13. CDR3 in amino acids: CASSIPGTTGAANYGYTF. Written as DNA, the CDR3 is TGTGCCAGTAGTATCCCGGGGACAACAGGGGCCGCTAACTATGGCTACACCTTC.

The chain uses TRBV19 and TRBJ2-1; 7 bases map to TRBD1. Germline V gene data show CDR1 as LNHDA and CDR2 as SQIVND (reference sequence). The CDR3 is 13 amino acids. V shed 10 bases, J shed 7 bases, and the junction held 10 bases outside the gene matches. For the CDR3, the DNA is TGTGCCACCCACACAGGGGATCGTAATGAGCAGTTCTTC. Protein: CATHTGDRNEQFF.

In its sample, this clone was seen once. The chain recombines TRBV15 with TRBJ1-4; D is perhaps TRBD1 (5 bases). The CDR3 is 15 residues long. V shed 3 bases and J shed 5 bases, with 13 bases lying between them. Germline CDR1 reads LNHNV; CDR2 reads YYDKDF (reference sequence). CDR3 coding DNA: TGTGCCACCAGCAGTACGATGCCAGGGAATGAAAAACTGTTTTTT. This sequence encodes CATSSTMPGNEKLFF.

This clone appeared once. The chain joins TRBV7-6 to TRBJ2-1, with TRBD2 matching over 9 bases. Germline V gene sequence: CDR1 SGHVS, CDR2 FNYEAQ. CDR3 length equals 14 residues. The trim removed 0 bases at V and 10 bases at J, leaving 4 bases unmatched. CDR3 sequence (DNA): TGTGCCAGCAGCTTAGCGCTTACTAGCGGGGAGCAGTTCTTC. This codes for CASSLALTSGEQFF.

The rearrangement joins TRBV4-1 to TRBJ1-4; no reliable D call. This CDR3 has 14 amino acids. Looked up from germline, CDR1 is MGHRA and CDR2 is YSYEKL. Trimming took off 4 bases at V and 6 bases at J, with 12 bases between the two ends. In DNA form, the CDR3 reads TGCGCCAGCAGCCTCGACAAGAACGATGAAAAACTGTTTTTT. Amino acids: CASSLDKNDEKLFF.

V gene TRBV7-9 combines with J gene TRBJ2-7; 7 nucleotides line up with TRBD2. V gave up 5 bases and J gave up 2 bases; unmatched junction bases: 12. This CDR3 has 16 amino acids. Looked up from germline, CDR1 is SEHNR and CDR2 is FQNEAQ (reference sequence). This CDR3 is CASSPAAGEGTYEQYF. CDR3 DNA: TGTGCCAGCAGCCCAGCGGCGGGAGAGGGAACCTACGAGCAGTACTTC.

The chain links TRBV6-5 to TRBJ1-3, with TRBD1 matching 8 bases. Trimming took 7 bases from V and 2 from J; bases not matched to a gene: 4. Per germline, CDR1 MNHEY and CDR2 SVGAGI. This CDR3 comprises 14 residues. CDR3 coding DNA: TGTGCCAGCACAGCGACAGGGGCTGGAAACACCATATATTTT. Its translation: CASTATGAGNTIYF.

Here the CDR3 DNA reads TGTGCCAGCAGTCCCCTAGGGGATGAAGCTTTCTTT. It is translated as CASSPLGDEAFF. The chain joins TRBV27 to TRBJ1-1; possible D gene TRBD1, 5 bases. The germline V and J ends were trimmed by 5 bases and 7 bases, with 11 bases remaining between them. The CDR3 has 12 amino acids. CDR1 is MNHEY, CDR2 SMNVEV, per germline (reference sequence).

This sequence joins TRBV4-2 and TRBJ1-2; tentatively, D is TRBD1 (5 bases). Germline loops: CDR1 LGHNA, CDR2 YNFKEQ. CDR3 length equals 16 residues. With 4 bases removed from V and 4 bases from J, the gap between germline ends came to 19 bases. For the CDR3, the DNA is TGTGCCAGCAGCCTAGAAGGGCGGGACCTCACCTATGGCTACACCTTC. Amino acid sequence: CASSLEGRDLTYGYTF.

The rearrangement links TRBV7-8 to TRBJ1-4, with 9 bases that match TRBD1. The CDR3 spans 16 residues. Per germline, CDR1 SGHVS and CDR2 FQNEAQ. The junction had 9 bases not matched to a gene; V was cut back by 4 bases and J by 6 bases. This CDR3 is CASSSGTGRGDEKLFF. The CDR3 DNA reads TGTGCCAGCAGCTCGGGGACAGGGAGGGGGGATGAAAAACTGTTTTTT.

The gene calls are TRBV28 and TRBJ1-1, with D tentatively TRBD1 (6 bases). The CDR3 consists of 15 residues. Germline lookup yields CDR1 MDHEN and CDR2 SYDVKM. Trimming stripped 3 bases from V and 4 bases from J, with 15 bases between. In DNA, the CDR3 is TGTGCCAGCAGTTTGCTACAGGGTTCTACCACTGAAGCTTTCTTT. Its translation is CASSLLQGSTTEAFF.

The J gene is TRBJ2-7, the V gene TRBV6-1; weak D call: TRBD1 (5 bases). The V end lost 0 bases, the J end lost 6 bases, and 6 bases lay between the germline ends. Looked up from germline, CDR1 is MNHNS and CDR2 is SASEGT. This CDR3 contains 12 residues. The CDR3 spells CASSEARGEQYF. CDR3 DNA: TGTGCCAGCAGTGAAGCAAGGGGCGAGCAGTACTTC.

The chain links TRBV19 to TRBJ2-3, with D perhaps matching TRBD1 (6 bases). The germline gives CDR1 LNHDA, CDR2 SQIVND (reference sequence). The V end lost 6 bases, the J end lost 6 bases, and 19 bases lay between the germline ends. This CDR3 is built from 15 residues. The CDR3 is CASRGGPRVLDTQYF. The CDR3 DNA is TGTGCCAGTAGAGGGGGACCTAGGGTTTTGGATACGCAGTATTTT.